These 30 T cell receptor beta chains were all obtained from the same sample, sequenced in a study of cytomegalovirus exposure and HLA in healthy donors. PCR primers comprised 60 Vbeta and 13 Jbeta primers. Some clones are missing from TCRdb's copy, which holds only in-frame ones; the method was immunoSEQ multiplex PCR. The table has about 100,000 clones, more than 70% seen once. What was sequenced was PBMCs. These receptor sequences come from a woman aged 55-69 years in good health and CMV-seropositive.

The chain combines TRBV10-2 with TRBJ2-2, with a weak D call TRBD2 (5 bases). The ends were cut back, 8 bases at V and 2 bases at J, with 12 bases in the middle. The CDR3 consists of 14 residues. Germline V gives CDR1 WSHSY, CDR2 SAAADI. CDR3 sequence: CASGRTSNTGELFF. DNA of the CDR3: TGCGCCAGCGGAAGGACTTCTAACACCGGGGAGCTGTTTTTT.

The chain is built from TRBV9 and TRBJ1-4; a possible D gene is TRBD1 (6 bases). The CDR3 is 16 amino acids. Trimming pared 4 bases from V and 0 bases from J, leaving 13 bases between. Germline CDR1 SGDLS, CDR2 YYNGEE. The CDR3 DNA sequence: TGTGCCAGCAGCCCAGGGACACCGGCAACTAATGAAAAACTGTTTTTT. Amino acids: CASSPGTPATNEKLFF.

V is TRBV27 and J is TRBJ2-1, with TRBD2 as a possible D gene (6 bases). CDR1 and CDR2 from the germline V gene are MNHEY and SMNVEV (reference sequence). This CDR3 has 13 amino acids. V dropped 4 bases and J dropped 12 bases, with 16 bases sitting between them. The CDR3 sequence is CASSSSPGLTQFF. The CDR3 bases are TGTGCCAGCAGTTCTTCACCGGGACTTACGCAGTTCTTC.

The CDR3 protein is CAWRQYGGGNEQFF. The CDR3 nucleotides are TGTGCCTGGAGACAGTATGGAGGAGGCAATGAGCAGTTCTTC. This chain links TRBV30 with TRBJ2-1; possible D gene TRBD2, 5 bases. V was trimmed by 3 bases and J by 6 bases, leaving 15 bases between them. This CDR3 contains 14 residues. CDR1 is GTSNPN, CDR2 SVGIG, per germline (reference sequence).

This clone turned up a few times. The rearrangement joins TRBV19 to TRBJ1-5, with 10 bases matching TRBD1. V dropped 1 base and J dropped 5; count of bases not matched to a gene: 5. CDR3 size: 16 residues. Germline V gene sequence: CDR1 LNHDA, CDR2 SQIVND (reference sequence). Here the CDR3 DNA reads TGTGCCAGTAGTATAGCAAGGGACAGGGGAGATCAGCCCCAGCATTTT. Protein sequence: CASSIARDRGDQPQHF.

The chain uses TRBV6-1 and TRBJ1-5; 8 positions agree with TRBD1. Germline CDR1 reads MNHNS; CDR2 reads SASEGT. Trimming cost V 4 bases and J 1 base; bases outside gene matches: 3. The CDR3 is 15 residues long. CDR3 nucleotide sequence: TGTGCCAGCAGTGCCCGGGACAGGAGCAATCAGCCCCAGCATTTT. Its translation: CASSARDRSNQPQHF.

This clone was found a few times. CDR3 coding DNA: TGTGCCAGCTCACCCGGACAGCCCTCCTACGAGCAGTACTTC. Protein: CASSPGQPSYEQYF. The genes are TRBV18 and TRBJ2-7; D possibly corresponds to TRBD1 (6 bases). The V gene's germline CDR1 is KGHSH and CDR2 LQKENI. Trimming shortened V by 3 bases and J by 0 bases, and 9 bases separated the two germline ends. The CDR3 extends over 14 amino acids.

This clone was seen a handful of times. V gene TRBV7-3 combines with J gene TRBJ2-7; D is unresolved. CDR1 is SGHTA, CDR2 FQGTGA, per germline. V lost 2 bases and J lost 3, with 14 bases in between. The CDR3 is made up of 15 amino acids. The CDR3 coding sequence is TGTGCCAGCAGCTTAGGTACGGGTTCCGGCTACGAGCAGTACTTC. This gives the protein CASSLGTGSGYEQYF. Full variable domain (rest looked up from reference TRBV7-3 and TRBJ2-7): GAGVSQTPSNKVTEKGKYVELRCDPISGHTALYWYRQSLGQGPEFLIYFQGTGAADDSGLPNDRFFAVRPEGSVSTLKIQRTERGDSAVYLCASSLGTGSGYEQYFGPGTRLTVT.

The V and J genes are TRBV11-2 and TRBJ2-5, with D possibly TRBD1 on 6 matching bases. This CDR3 contains 13 residues. From germline, CDR1 is SGHAT and CDR2 FQNNGV. V was trimmed by 5 bases and J by 3 bases, leaving 10 bases between them. CDR3 amino acids: CASSLGQKETQYF. CDR3 bases: TGTGCCAGCAGCCTCGGACAGAAAGAGACCCAGTACTTC. The variable domain in full, completed from reference TRBV11-2 and TRBJ2-5, reads EAGVAQSPRYKIIEKRQSVAFWCNPISGHATLYWYQQILGQGPKLLIQFQNNGVVDDSQLPKDRFSAERLKGVDSTLKIQPAKLEDSAVYLCASSLGQKETQYFGPGTRLLVL.

The V gene is TRBV6-1, the J gene TRBJ2-7, with D possibly being TRBD1 (6 bases). Trimming pared 7 bases from V and 4 bases from J, leaving 17 bases between. The CDR3 is 14 residues long. CDR1 is MNHNS and CDR2 is SASEGT in the germline V gene. CDR3 amino acids: CASTYRVVPYEQYF. For the CDR3, the DNA is TGTGCCAGCACTTACAGGGTCGTCCCTTACGAGCAGTACTTC.

A few counts support this clone. V gene TRBV4-1 combines with J gene TRBJ1-4; TRBD1 agrees at 7 bases. Germline V gene lookup returns CDR1 MGHRA and CDR2 YSYEKL. The trim removed 4 bases at V and 4 bases at J, leaving 3 bases unmatched. The CDR3 length is 14 residues. CDR3 sequence: CASSLRDSNEKLFF. Written as DNA, the CDR3 is TGCGCCAGCAGCCTCCGGGACAGTAATGAAAAACTGTTTTTT.

The sample holds many counts of this clone. This chain links TRBV6-5 with TRBJ1-1; D is undetermined. Germline values: CDR1 MNHEY, CDR2 SVGAGI. V dropped 5 bases and J dropped 1 base, with 14 bases sitting between them. CDR3 size: 15 residues. The DNA of the CDR3 is TGTGCCAGCAGTCCACGTGAGCGGTCGAACACTGAAGCTTTCTTT. It specifies CASSPRERSNTEAFF.

This chain joins TRBV6-1 and TRBJ2-3; 9 bases align to TRBD2. Germline lookup yields CDR1 MNHNS and CDR2 SASEGT. V was pared by 6 bases and J by 4 bases, with 5 bases of the junction left unmatched. The CDR3 has 14 residues. CDR3 residues: CASSLAGSADTQYF. For the CDR3, the DNA is TGTGCCAGCAGCCTAGCGGGATCAGCAGATACGCAGTATTTT.

The chain links TRBV5-1 to TRBJ2-3; D unclear. Trimming took off 6 bases at V and 1 base at J, with 18 bases between the two ends. The CDR3 is made up of 16 amino acids. Germline V gene sequence: CDR1 SGHRS, CDR2 YFSETQ. This CDR3 reads CASTPAVIRGTDTQYF. CDR3 DNA: TGCGCCAGCACCCCAGCAGTAATTCGGGGCACAGATACGCAGTATTTT.

The chain links TRBV6-5 to TRBJ2-7, with 10 bases identical to TRBD2. The V segment lost 6 bases and the J segment 6 bases; nucleotides outside the gene matches: 11. The CDR3 has 15 residues. In germline, CDR1 is MNHEY, CDR2 SVGAGI. In nucleotides, the CDR3 is TGTGCCAGCAGCCCCCCTCTAGCGGGAGAACTCGAGCAGTACTTC. Protein: CASSPPLAGELEQYF.

The rearrangement links TRBV18 to TRBJ1-2, with 7 positions matching TRBD1. The germline gives CDR1 KGHSH, CDR2 LQKENI. J gave up 1 base and V 3 bases, and 2 bases lay outside the gene matches. The CDR3 loop spans 14 amino acids. CDR3 loop: CASSPDRNNYGYTF. The CDR3 nucleotides are TGTGCCAGCTCACCGGACAGGAATAACTATGGCTACACCTTC.

J is TRBJ2-2 and V is TRBV4-2, with a possible D match to TRBD1 (6 bases). V shed 7 bases and J shed 7 bases, with 16 bases lying between them. Per the germline V gene, CDR1 is LGHNA and CDR2 is YNFKEQ. CDR3 size: 14 residues. CDR3 amino acids: CASNIQGADGELFF. CDR3 coding DNA: TGTGCCAGCAACATACAGGGCGCGGACGGGGAGCTGTTTTTT.

V usage is TRBV25-1 and J usage is TRBJ1-6; D not certain. The CDR3 totals 16 residues. Germline V gene sequence: CDR1 MGHDK, CDR2 SYGVNS. The V gene lost 1 base and the J gene lost 5 bases, with 12 bases spanning the gap. CDR3 nucleotides: TGTGCCAGCAGTGAATTAGAGGGAAGGGATAATTCACCCCTCCACTTT. Translating it yields CASSELEGRDNSPLHF.

This chain joins TRBV11-3 and TRBJ2-1, with 10 bases aligning to TRBD2. Germline assignment: CDR1 SGHNT and CDR2 YENEEA. After removal of 4 bases from V and 5 bases from J, the junction contained 5 bases not matched to a gene. The CDR3 length is 15 residues. The CDR3 nucleotides read TGTGCCAGCAGCTACGGGACTAGCGCGAACAATGAGCAGTTCTTC. This translates into CASSYGTSANNEQFF.

This clone has more than one count but fewer than ten. The V call is TRBV10-3, the J call TRBJ1-4; D possibly corresponds to TRBD1 (5 bases). Germline CDR1 and CDR2: ENHRY and SYGVKD. Trimming cost V 2 bases and J 7 bases, with 14 bases left between them. This CDR3 contains 15 residues. The CDR3 sequence: CAISEGQGGPEKLFF. DNA for the CDR3: TGTGCCATCAGTGAGGGTCAGGGTGGGCCTGAAAAACTGTTTTTT.

This clone turned up a few times. This sequence joins TRBV6-1 and TRBJ1-5; D remains ambiguous. The CDR3 covers 13 residues. V dropped 2 bases and J dropped 5 bases, with 7 bases sitting between them. Germline loops: CDR1 MNHNS, CDR2 SASEGT. As DNA, the CDR3 is TGTGCCAGCAGTGAAATCGCGGATCAGCCCCAGCATTTT. This gives the protein CASSEIADQPQHF.

The V and J genes are TRBV28 and TRBJ2-7; TRBD2 matches at 8 bases. The CDR3 is made up of 14 amino acids. The germline V gene has CDR1 MDHEN and CDR2 SYDVKM. V gave up 5 bases and J gave up 5 bases; unmatched junction bases: 8. In DNA form, the CDR3 reads TGTGCCAGCAGTCGTAGCGGGGCGGAAAACGAGCAGTACTTC. This codes for CASSRSGAENEQYF.

This clone has just a few counts. This chain uses TRBV4-1 with TRBJ1-1, with D possibly being TRBD1 (5 bases). This CDR3 has 13 amino acids. The ends were cut back, 5 bases at V and 5 bases at J, with 12 bases in the middle. Germline V gives CDR1 MGHRA, CDR2 YSYEKL. In DNA form, the CDR3 reads TGCGCCAGCAGCAGGGACTCTGAGACTGAAGCTTTCTTT. Translation gives CASSRDSETEAFF.

The V and J genes are TRBV6-4 and TRBJ1-2; tentative D call: TRBD1 (6 bases). CDR1 MRHNA and CDR2 SNTAGT come from the germline V gene. This CDR3 region has 14 residues. Trimming took off 3 bases at V and 8 bases at J, with 16 bases between the two ends. The CDR3: CASSEVRGFGGYTF. The CDR3 DNA is TGTGCCAGCAGTGAAGTCAGGGGATTCGGGGGCTACACCTTC.

The rearrangement uses TRBV5-1 and TRBJ2-1; TRBD2 aligns across 11 bases. Germline V gene lookup returns CDR1 SGHRS and CDR2 YFSETQ. The V segment lost 4 bases and the J segment 3 bases; nucleotides outside the gene matches: 6. The CDR3 covers 16 residues. The CDR3 sequence: CASSPPSGRRYNEQFF. CDR3 in DNA: TGCGCCAGCAGCCCCCCTAGCGGGAGGCGCTACAATGAGCAGTTCTTC.

The rearrangement joins TRBV7-9 to TRBJ2-7; D is ambiguous. V was pared by 5 bases and J by 1 base, with 3 bases between. The CDR3 runs to 11 residues. From germline, CDR1 is SEHNR and CDR2 FQNEAQ (reference sequence). CDR3 sequence (DNA): TGTGCCAGCAGCCCATCCTACGAGCAGTACTTC. Residues: CASSPSYEQYF.

The chain combines TRBV9 with TRBJ2-3; 10 positions agree with TRBD1. The length of the CDR3 is 16 residues. The V gene end was trimmed by 0 bases and the J gene end by 6 bases; junction bases not matched to a gene: 7. From germline, CDR1 is SGDLS and CDR2 YYNGEE. The CDR3 DNA reads as TGTGCCAGCAGCGTAGCATTTGGGACAGGGGCCGATACGCAGTATTTT. Amino acid sequence: CASSVAFGTGADTQYF.

This chain uses TRBV10-1 with TRBJ2-1, with D perhaps matching TRBD2 (6 bases). V lost 0 bases, J lost 0 bases, and 9 bases lay in between. The CDR3 length is 16 residues. Germline CDR1 is WNHNN and CDR2 is SYGVQD (reference sequence). CDR3 loop: CASSESGGFSYNEQFF. Written as DNA, the CDR3 is TGCGCCAGCAGTGAGTCCGGGGGTTTCTCCTACAATGAGCAGTTCTTC.

CDR3 DNA: TGTGCCAGCAGCTTGGTGTCCACTAACTATGGCTACACCTTC. This translates into CASSLVSTNYGYTF. The chain links TRBV5-6 to TRBJ1-2; D ambiguous. Trimming left V 0 bases short and J 0 bases short, with 6 bases between. CDR3 length equals 14 residues. Germline values: CDR1 SGHDT, CDR2 YYEEEE.

This clone has a single count. The V gene is TRBV10-3, the J gene TRBJ2-5, with 8 bases identical to TRBD1. The J call is doubtful: the DNA matches TRBJ2-7 better. The CDR3 runs to 15 residues. Germline V gene sequence: CDR1 ENHRY, CDR2 SYGVKD. CDR3 protein: CAISEAYDRGHEQYF. CDR3 DNA sequence: TGTGCCATCAGTGAGGCCTATGACAGGGGCCACGAGCAGTACTTC.